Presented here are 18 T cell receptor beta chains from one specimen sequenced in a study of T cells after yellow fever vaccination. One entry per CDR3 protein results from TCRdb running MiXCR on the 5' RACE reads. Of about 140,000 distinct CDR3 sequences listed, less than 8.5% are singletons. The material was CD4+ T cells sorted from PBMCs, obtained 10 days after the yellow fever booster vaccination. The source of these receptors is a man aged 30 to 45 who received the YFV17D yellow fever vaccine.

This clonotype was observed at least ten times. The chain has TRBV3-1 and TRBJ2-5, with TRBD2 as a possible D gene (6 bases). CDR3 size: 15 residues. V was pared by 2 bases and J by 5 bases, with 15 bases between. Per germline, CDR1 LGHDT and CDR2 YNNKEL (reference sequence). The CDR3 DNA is TGTGCCAGCAGCCAATCCGGTCGAGGGAGGGAGACCCAGTACTTC. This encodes CASSQSGRGRETQYF.

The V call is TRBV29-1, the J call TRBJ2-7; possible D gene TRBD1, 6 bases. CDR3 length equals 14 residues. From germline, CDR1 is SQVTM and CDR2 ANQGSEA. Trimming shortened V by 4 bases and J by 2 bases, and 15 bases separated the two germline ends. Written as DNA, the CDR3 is TGCAGCGTTGTACCCGGGGACATGACCTACGAGCAGTACTTC. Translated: CSVVPGDMTYEQYF.

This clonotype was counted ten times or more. Written as DNA, the CDR3 is TGCAGTGCTAGAGATCCCTCGACAGGCACCGGGGAGCTGTTTTTT. Encoded protein: CSARDPSTGTGELFF. V and J are TRBV20-1 and TRBJ2-2; perhaps TRBD1 as D (6 bases). Per the germline V gene, CDR1 is DFQATT and CDR2 is SNEGSKA (reference sequence). With 0 bases removed from V and 4 bases from J, the gap between germline ends came to 12 bases. The length of the CDR3 is 15 residues.

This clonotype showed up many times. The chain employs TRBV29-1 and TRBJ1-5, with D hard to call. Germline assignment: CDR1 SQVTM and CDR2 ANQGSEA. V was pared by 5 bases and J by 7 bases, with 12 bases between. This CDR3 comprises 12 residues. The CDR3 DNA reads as TGCAGCGTTTCAGAAGCGGGCCAGCCCCAGCATTTT. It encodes CSVSEAGQPQHF.

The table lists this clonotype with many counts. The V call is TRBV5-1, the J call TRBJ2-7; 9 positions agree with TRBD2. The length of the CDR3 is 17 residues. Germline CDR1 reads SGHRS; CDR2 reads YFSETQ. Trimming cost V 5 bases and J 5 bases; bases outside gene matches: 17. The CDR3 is CASSSGLAQGAFHEQYF. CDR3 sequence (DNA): TGCGCCAGCAGTTCCGGACTAGCGCAAGGAGCTTTCCACGAGCAGTACTTC.

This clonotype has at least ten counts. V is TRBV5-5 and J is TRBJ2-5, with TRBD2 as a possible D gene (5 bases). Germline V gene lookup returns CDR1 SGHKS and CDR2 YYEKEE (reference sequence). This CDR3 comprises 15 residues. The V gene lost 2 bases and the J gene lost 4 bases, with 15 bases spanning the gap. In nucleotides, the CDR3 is TGTGCCAGCAGCTTTTTAGGAGGAGTGCGAGAGACCCAGTACTTC. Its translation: CASSFLGGVRETQYF. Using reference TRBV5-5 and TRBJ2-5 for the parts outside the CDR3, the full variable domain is DAGVTQSPTHLIKTRGQQVTLRCSPISGHKSVSWYQQVLGQGPQFIFQYYEKEERGRGNFPDRFSARQFPNYSSELNVNALLLGDSALYLCASSFLGGVRETQYFGPGTRLLVL.

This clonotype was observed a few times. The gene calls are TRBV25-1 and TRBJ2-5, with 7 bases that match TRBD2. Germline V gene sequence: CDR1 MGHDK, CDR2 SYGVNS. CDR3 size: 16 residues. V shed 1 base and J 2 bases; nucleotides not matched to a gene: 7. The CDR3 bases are TGTGCCAGCAGTGAATTGGGTAGCGGGTTACAAGAGACCCAGTACTTC. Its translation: CASSELGSGLQETQYF.

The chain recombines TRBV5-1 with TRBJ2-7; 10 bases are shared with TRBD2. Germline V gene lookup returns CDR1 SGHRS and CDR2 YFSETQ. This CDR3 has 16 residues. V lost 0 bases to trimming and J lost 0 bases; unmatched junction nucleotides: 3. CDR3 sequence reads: CASSLVLAGASYEQYF. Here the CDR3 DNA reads TGCGCCAGCAGCTTGGTGCTAGCGGGGGCCTCCTACGAGCAGTACTTC.

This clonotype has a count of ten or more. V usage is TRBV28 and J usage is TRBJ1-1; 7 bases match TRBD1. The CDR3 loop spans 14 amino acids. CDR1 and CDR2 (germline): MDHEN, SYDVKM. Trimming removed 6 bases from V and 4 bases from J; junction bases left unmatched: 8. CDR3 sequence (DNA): TGTGCCAGCAGCCCTTCAGGGGGGAGCACTGAAGCTTTCTTT. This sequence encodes CASSPSGGSTEAFF.

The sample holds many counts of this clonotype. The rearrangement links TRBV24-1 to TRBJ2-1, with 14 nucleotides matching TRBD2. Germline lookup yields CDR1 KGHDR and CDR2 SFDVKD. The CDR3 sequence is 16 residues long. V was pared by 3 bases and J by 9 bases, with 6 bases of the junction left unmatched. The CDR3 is CATSDRLAGGPPEQFF. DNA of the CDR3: TGTGCCACCAGTGATCGACTAGCGGGAGGGCCCCCTGAGCAGTTCTTC.

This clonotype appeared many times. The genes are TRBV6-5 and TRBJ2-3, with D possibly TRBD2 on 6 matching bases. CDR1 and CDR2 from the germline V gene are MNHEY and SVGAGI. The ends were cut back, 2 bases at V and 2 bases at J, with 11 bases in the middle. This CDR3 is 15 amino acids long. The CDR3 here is CASSYKASVTDTQYF. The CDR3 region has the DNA TGTGCCAGCAGTTACAAGGCTAGCGTCACAGATACGCAGTATTTT.

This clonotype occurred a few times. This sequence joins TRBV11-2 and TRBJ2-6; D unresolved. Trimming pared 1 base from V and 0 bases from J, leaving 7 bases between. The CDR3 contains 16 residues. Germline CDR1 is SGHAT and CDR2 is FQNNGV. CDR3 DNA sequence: TGTGCCAGCAGCTTAGGCGCCGTCTCTGGGGCCAACGTCCTGACTTTC. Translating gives CASSLGAVSGANVLTF.

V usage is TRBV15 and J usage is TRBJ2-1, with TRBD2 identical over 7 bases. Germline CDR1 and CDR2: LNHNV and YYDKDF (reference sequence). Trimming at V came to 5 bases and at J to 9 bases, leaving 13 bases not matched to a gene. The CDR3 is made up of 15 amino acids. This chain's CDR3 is CATSRRGVAGLEQFF. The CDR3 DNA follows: TGTGCCACCAGCCGCCGGGGGGTAGCGGGCCTTGAGCAGTTCTTC.

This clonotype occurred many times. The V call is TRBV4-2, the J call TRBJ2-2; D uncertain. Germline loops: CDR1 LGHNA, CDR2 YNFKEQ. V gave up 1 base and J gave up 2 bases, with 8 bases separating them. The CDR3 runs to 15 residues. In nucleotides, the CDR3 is TGTGCCAGCAGCCAAGGACTTCCTAACACCGGGGAGCTGTTTTTT. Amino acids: CASSQGLPNTGELFF.

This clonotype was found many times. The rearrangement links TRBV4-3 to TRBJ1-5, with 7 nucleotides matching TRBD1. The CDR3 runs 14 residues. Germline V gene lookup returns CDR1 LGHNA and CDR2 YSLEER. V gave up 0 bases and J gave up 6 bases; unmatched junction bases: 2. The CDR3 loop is CASSQDHRGQPQHF. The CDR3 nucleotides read TGCGCCAGCAGCCAAGACCACAGGGGTCAGCCCCAGCATTTT.

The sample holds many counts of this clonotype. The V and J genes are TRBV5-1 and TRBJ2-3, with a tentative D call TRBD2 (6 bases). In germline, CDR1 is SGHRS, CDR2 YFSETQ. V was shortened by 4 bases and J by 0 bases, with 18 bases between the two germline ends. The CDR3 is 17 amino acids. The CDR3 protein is CASSRGDLGPSTDTQYF. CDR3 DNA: TGCGCCAGCAGCCGCGGGGACCTGGGCCCTAGCACAGATACGCAGTATTTT.

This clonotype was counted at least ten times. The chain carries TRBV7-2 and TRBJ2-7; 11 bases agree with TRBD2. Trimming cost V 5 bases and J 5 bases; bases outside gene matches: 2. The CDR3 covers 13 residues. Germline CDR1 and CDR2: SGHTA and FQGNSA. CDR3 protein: CASSPGLADEQYF. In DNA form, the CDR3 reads TGTGCCAGCAGCCCGGGACTAGCGGACGAGCAGTACTTC.

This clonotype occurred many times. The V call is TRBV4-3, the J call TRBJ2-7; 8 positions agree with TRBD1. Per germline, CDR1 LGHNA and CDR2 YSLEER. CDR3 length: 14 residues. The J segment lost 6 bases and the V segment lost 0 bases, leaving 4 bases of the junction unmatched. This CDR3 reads CASSQDQQGGEQYF. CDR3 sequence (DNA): TGCGCCAGCAGCCAAGATCAACAGGGGGGCGAGCAGTACTTC.